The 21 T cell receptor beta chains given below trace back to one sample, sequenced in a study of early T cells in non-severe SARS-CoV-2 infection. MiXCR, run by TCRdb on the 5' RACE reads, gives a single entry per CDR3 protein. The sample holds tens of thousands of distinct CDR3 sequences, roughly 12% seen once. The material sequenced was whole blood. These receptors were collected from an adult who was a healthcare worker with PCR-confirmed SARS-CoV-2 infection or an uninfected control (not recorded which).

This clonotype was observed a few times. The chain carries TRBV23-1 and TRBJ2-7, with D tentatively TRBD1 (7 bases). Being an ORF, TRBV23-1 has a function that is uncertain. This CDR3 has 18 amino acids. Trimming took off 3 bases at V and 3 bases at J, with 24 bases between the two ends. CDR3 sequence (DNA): TGCGCCAGCAGTCATGGGGGGACAGCCGTAAAACGCCTCTACGAGCAGTACTTC. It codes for CASSHGGTAVKRLYEQYF.

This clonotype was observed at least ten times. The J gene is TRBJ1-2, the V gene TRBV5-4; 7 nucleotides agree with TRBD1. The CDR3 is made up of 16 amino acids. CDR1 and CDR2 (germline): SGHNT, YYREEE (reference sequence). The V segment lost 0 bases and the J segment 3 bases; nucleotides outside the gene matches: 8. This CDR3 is CASSLGGVGQHYGYTF. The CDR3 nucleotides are TGTGCCAGCAGCTTGGGGGGAGTGGGACAGCACTATGGCTACACCTTC.

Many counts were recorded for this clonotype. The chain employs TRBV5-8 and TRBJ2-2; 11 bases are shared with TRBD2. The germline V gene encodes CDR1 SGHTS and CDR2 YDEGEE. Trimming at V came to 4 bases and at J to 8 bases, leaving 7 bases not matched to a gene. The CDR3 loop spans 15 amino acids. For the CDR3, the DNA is TGTGCCAGCAGCCAAGGGACTAGCGGAAGGGGGGAGCTGTTTTTT. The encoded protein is CASSQGTSGRGELFF. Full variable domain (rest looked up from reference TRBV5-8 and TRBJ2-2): EAGVTQSPTHLIKTRGQQATLRCSPISGHTSVYWYQQALGLGLQFLLWYDEGEERNRGNFPPRFSGRQFPNYSSELNVNALELEDSALYLCASSQGTSGRGELFFGEGSRLTVL.

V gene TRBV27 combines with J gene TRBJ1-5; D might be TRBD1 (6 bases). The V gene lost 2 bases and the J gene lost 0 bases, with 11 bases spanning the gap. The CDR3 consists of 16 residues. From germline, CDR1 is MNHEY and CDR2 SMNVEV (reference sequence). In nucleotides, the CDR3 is TGTGCCAGCAGTTTAACAGGGACGTATAGCAATCAGCCCCAGCATTTT. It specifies CASSLTGTYSNQPQHF.

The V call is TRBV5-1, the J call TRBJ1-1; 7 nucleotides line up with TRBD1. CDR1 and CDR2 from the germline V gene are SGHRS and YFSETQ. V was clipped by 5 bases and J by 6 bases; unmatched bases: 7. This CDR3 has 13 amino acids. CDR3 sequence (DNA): TGCGCCAGCAGGATAGGGGGCACCGCTGAAGCTTTCTTT. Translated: CASRIGGTAEAFF.

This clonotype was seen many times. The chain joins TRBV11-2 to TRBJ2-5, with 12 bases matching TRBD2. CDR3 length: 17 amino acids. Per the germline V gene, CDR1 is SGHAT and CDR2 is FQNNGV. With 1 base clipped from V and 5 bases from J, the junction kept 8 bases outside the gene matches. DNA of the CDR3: TGTGCCAGCAGCTTAGCTTCGACTAGCGGGAGATTTGAGACCCAGTACTTC. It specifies CASSLASTSGRFETQYF. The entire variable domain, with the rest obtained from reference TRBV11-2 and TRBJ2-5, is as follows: EAGVAQSPRYKIIEKRQSVAFWCNPISGHATLYWYQQILGQGPKLLIQFQNNGVVDDSQLPKDRFSAERLKGVDSTLKIQPAKLEDSAVYLCASSLASTSGRFETQYFGPGTRLLVL.

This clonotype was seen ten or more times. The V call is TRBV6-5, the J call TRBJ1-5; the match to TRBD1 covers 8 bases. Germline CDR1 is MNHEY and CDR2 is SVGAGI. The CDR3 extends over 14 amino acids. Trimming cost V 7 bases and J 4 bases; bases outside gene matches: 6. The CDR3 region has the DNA TGTGCCAGCAAACAGGGGGAAGAGAATCAGCCCCAGCATTTT. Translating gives CASKQGEENQPQHF.

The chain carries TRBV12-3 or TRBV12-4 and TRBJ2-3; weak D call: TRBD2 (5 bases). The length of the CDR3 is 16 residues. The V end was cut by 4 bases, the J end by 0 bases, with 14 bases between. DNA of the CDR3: TGTGCCAGCAGTTCCCAGAGCGGAGTAAGCACAGATACGCAGTATTTT. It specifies CASSSQSGVSTDTQYF.

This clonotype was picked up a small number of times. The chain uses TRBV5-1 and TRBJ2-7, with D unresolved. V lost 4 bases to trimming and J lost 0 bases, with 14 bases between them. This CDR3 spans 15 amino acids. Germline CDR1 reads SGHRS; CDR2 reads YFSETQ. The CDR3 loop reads CASSPDPSSSYEQYF. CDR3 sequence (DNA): TGCGCCAGCAGCCCGGACCCTAGTAGCTCCTACGAGCAGTACTTC.

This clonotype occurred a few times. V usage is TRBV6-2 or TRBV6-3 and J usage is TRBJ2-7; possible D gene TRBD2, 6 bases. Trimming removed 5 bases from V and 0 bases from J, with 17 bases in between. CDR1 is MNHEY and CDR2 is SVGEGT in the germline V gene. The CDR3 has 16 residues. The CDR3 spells CASSPRDTDYSYEQYF. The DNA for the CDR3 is TGTGCCAGCAGTCCCAGAGACACGGACTACTCCTACGAGCAGTACTTC.

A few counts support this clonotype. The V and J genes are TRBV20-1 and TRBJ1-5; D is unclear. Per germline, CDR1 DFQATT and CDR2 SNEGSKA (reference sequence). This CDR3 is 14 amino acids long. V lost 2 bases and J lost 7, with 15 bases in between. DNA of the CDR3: TGCAGTGCTAGACCAGGAGTTGGTGAACAGCCCCAGCATTTT. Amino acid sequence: CSARPGVGEQPQHF.

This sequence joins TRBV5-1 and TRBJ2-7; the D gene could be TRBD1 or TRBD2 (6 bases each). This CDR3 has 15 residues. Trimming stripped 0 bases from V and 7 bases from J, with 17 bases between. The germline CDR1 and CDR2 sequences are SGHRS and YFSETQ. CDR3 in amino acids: CASSLDQGPSGEQYF. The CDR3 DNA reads TGCGCCAGCAGCTTGGATCAGGGGCCGAGCGGGGAGCAGTACTTC.

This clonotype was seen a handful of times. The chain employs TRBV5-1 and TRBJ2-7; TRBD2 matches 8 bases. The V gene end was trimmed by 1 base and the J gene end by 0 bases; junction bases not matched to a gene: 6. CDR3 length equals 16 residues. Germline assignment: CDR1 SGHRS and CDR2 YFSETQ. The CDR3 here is CASSLRAGGASYEQYF. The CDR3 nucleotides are TGCGCCAGCAGCTTGCGTGCGGGGGGCGCCTCCTACGAGCAGTACTTC. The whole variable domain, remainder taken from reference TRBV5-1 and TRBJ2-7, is KAGVTQTPRYLIKTRGQQVTLSCSPISGHRSVSWYQQTPGQGLQFLFEYFSETQRNKGNFPGRFSGRQFSNSRSEMNVSTLELGDSALYLCASSLRAGGASYEQYFGPGTRLTVT.

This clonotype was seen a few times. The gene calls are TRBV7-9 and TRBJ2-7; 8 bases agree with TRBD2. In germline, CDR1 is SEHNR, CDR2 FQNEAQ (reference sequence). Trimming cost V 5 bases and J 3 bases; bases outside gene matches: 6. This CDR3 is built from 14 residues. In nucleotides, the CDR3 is TGTGCCAGCAGCGGCTCGGGACTAGGCTACGAGCAGTACTTC. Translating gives CASSGSGLGYEQYF.

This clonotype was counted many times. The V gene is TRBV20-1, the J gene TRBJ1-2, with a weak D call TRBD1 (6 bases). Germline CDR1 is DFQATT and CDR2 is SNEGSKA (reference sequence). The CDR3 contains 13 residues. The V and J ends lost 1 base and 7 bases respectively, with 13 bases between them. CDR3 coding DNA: TGCAGTGCTAGAGCCTTAGGGGGGGCTGGCTACACCTTC. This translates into CSARALGGAGYTF.

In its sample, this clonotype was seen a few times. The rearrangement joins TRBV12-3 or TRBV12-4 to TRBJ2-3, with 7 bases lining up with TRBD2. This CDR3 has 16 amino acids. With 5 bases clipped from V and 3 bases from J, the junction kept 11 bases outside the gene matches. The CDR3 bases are TGTGCCAGCAGTCCCGCTTCTGGCGGGAGAACAGATACGCAGTATTTT. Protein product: CASSPASGGRTDTQYF.

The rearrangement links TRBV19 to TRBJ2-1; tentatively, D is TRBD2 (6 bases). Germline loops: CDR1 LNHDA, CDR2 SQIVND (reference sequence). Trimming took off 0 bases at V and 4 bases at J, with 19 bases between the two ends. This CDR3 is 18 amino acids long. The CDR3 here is CASSIDPVVAEGYNEQFF. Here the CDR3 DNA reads TGTGCCAGTAGTATAGACCCCGTGGTAGCGGAGGGGTACAATGAGCAGTTCTTC.

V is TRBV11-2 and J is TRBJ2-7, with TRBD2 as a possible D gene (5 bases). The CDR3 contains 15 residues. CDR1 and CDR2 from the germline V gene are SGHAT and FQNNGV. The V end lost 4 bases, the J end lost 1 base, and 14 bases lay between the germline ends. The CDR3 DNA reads TGTGCCAGCAGCTGGGGTCGGACGGGGTCCTACGAGCAGTACTTC. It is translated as CASSWGRTGSYEQYF.

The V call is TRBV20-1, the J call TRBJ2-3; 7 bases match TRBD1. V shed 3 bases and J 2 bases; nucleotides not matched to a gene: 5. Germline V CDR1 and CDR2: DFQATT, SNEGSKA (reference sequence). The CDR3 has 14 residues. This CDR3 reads CSASRDRNTDTQYF. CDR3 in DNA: TGCAGTGCTAGCCGGGACAGAAACACAGATACGCAGTATTTT.

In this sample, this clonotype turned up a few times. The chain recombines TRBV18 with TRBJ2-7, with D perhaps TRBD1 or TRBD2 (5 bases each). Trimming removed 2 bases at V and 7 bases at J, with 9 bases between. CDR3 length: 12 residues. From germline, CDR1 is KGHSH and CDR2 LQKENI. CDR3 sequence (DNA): TGTGCCAGCTCACCAGGGGGAGAGGAGCAGTACTTC. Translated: CASSPGGEEQYF.

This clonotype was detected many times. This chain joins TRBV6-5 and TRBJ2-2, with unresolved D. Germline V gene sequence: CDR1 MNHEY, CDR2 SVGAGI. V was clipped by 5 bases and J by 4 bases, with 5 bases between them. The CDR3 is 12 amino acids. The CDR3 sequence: CASSGITGELFF. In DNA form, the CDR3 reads TGTGCCAGCAGTGGGATCACCGGGGAGCTGTTTTTT.